This TCR beta chain was found in a study of cytomegalovirus exposure and HLA in healthy donors (dated by TCRdb to between 2016 and 2019). General notes on the study: In an earlier analysis of under 750 of the donors, 276 Gb of sequence data and some 120 million unique TCR beta sequences from about 179 million T cells were reported. High-throughput TCR immunosequencing, statistical association of individual TCRs with disease status, and machine learning were combined to predict cytomegalovirus infection status. An early release covering roughly 640 HLA-typed donors comprised about 300 gigabases of sequencing data and 85 million or so unique TCR sequences. Both class I and class II loci were covered by HLA typing, at four-digit resolution. The aim of the study was to test whether cataloging public T cell receptors could identify signatures of past pathogen exposure. Among the roughly 400 genotyped donors, around 81% belonged to the genetic ancestry cluster associated with self-reported Caucasian donors. Because of strong linkage in the cohort, 4 to 6 DR-DQ haplotypes were treated as single units for association and clustering. Donor age, sex, ethnicity and CMV serostatus were collected together with the repertoire data. Typing coverage varied by locus: roughly 629-630 donors for A, B, C, DRB1 and DQB1; approximately 500 for DQA1; approximately 610 for DPA1; roughly 450 for DPB1. An earlier analysis of several hundred of the donors applied high-throughput TCR beta sequencing to assess whether each TCR beta V gene segment acted as functional or pseudogenic. All discovery cohort repertoires had been generated on a single sequencing platform. On average, roughly 240,000 unique TCR beta nucleotide sequences were sequenced per donor among 398 genotyped donors of the cohort, with about 17% of those sequences being non-productive. A later genetic analysis used genome-wide SNP genotypes for 398 of the 666 donors, treating that subset as a discovery cohort. In the later analysis, no new phenotypic data were used to find candidate immune exposures; instead, reliance was placed on TCR beta sequences and their occurrence across donors. The study profiled the T cell repertoires of under 700 subjects by immunosequencing and related them to cytomegalovirus serostatus. In addition to the first cohort of roughly 670 subjects, a separate validation cohort of about 120 different subjects was used. A later analysis re-examined previously published TCR beta repertoires from more than 650 donors and added high-resolution HLA genotyping to investigate patterns of TCR occurrence. Points the paper makes about the study in general: Correlated functional status among segregating V segments might reflect linkage disequilibrium, but an unknown experimental factor could not be ruled out. Because HLA typing was missing for some donors at each locus, association tests included only the typed subset. Specific HLA alleles were associated with around 18,000 TCR beta sequences at a false discovery rate of 0.05 in a later analysis. In a later analysis, TCR association rates were found to vary across HLA loci, with the most associated TCRs seen for DRB1 alleles and the fewest for HLA-C alleles. For the cohort, immune exposure information was limited to CMV serostatus. Most TCR sequences were observed very rarely across donors, whereas some public TCRs were present in many individuals. A further reported finding was that TCR beta sequences accurately predicted the HLA-A and HLA-B alleles for most subjects in the first cohort. Broadly in line with IMGT annotations, most TCR beta V segments showed up in productive rearrangements about 90% or about 30% of the time in an earlier analysis of several hundred of the donors. Only TCR beta chains were sequenced in this cohort, and the absence of alpha or paired-chain data limited detectable features. A group of highly shared sequence variants was considered likely to be a technical artifact of the sequencing pipeline. Strong co-occurrence of HLA alleles, especially DR and DQ, made assigning TCR associations to individual alleles difficult. According to the authors, the approach could potentially be generalized to other disease states and immunological phenotypes. Roughly uniform sequencing depth across donors was assumed in presence/absence analyses, although this assumption may not hold. In the study, 164 TCR beta chains were listed as associated with cytomegalovirus. Because counts were too low, under 20 rarely observed V segments, including chromosome 9 orphons, were left out of the earlier analysis of 500 to 750 of the donors. Because the 87-base-pair reads could not distinguish some IMGT-functional V segments, including TRBV6-2 and TRBV6-3, those segments were excluded. A few of the identified cytomegalovirus-associated TCR beta chains were confirmed in vitro to be specific for cytomegalovirus antigens. A later analysis reported that several top co-occurrence clusters appeared linked to parvovirus B19, influenza, CMV and Epstein-Barr virus. In a later analysis, HLA-associated TCR beta chains were found to be more clonally expanded and to have lower generation probabilities than equally common non-associated chains. In a later genetic analysis, a missense DCLRE1C variant was associated with V-gene and J-gene trimming of TCR beta chains, and the association was replicated in an independent cohort. The classifier was reported to diagnose cytomegalovirus status with high specificity and sensitivity in both the original and validation cohorts. According to a later analysis, most CMV-associated TCR beta chains appeared to be HLA-restricted, and the HLA associations seemed to be driven largely by CMV exposure. A later genetic analysis reported fewer N-insertions in productive TCRs among donors in an Asian-associated ancestry cluster than the 666-donor mean.

The protocol used for the library was the immunoSEQ multiplex PCR assay. For the multiplex PCR, a mixture combining 60 forward primers for TCR Vbeta segments and 13 reverse primers for TCR Jbeta segments was used. The CDR3 region of rearranged TCR beta genes was amplified from genomic DNA by a multiplex PCR assay. On the Illumina HiSeq System, the amplified TCR beta libraries were sequenced as 87-base-pair reads. As for the authors' bioinformatics: In a later analysis, tens of millions of unique TCR beta chains were counted across the roughly 670 repertoires, and approximately 11 million of these chains were shared by at least two donors. Raw reads were error-corrected and collapsed into unique sequences with a nearest-neighbor algorithm that merged closely related sequences to remove PCR and sequencing errors. V, D and J gene segments were assigned by aligning CDR3 sequences to IMGT reference sequences. For a sequence to be retained, a match of at least six nucleotides to both a V gene segment and a J gene segment was required. Rearrangements were called productive when the CDR3 lacked stop codons and stayed in frame with V and J; all others were non-productive. CDR3 was defined according to IMGT convention as the region running from the second conserved V-encoded cysteine to the conserved J-encoded phenylalanine. In an earlier analysis of more than 550 of the donors, sequences lacking an unambiguous match to a single V gene segment were excluded. In an earlier analysis of several hundred of the donors, V segments were called functional above 56.7% productive rearrangements and were called segregating when the between-donor standard deviation exceeded 5%. A statistical classification framework was built to diagnose cytomegalovirus status from the catalog of TCR beta chain sequences. In a later analysis, V and J genes were assigned by comparing TCR nucleotide sequences against IMGT/GENE-DB human TR gene sequences. In a later analysis, CDR3 sequences and most-parsimonious VDJ recombination scenarios were assigned using the TCRdist pipeline. In a later analysis, each TCR beta chain was defined by its CDR3 amino acid sequence together with its V-gene family, and reads without a unique V-gene family were excluded. To address suspected cross-contamination and a sequencing artifact, a later analysis removed under 600 highly shared, low-generation-probability nucleotide sequences. In a later analysis, a clonal expansion index for each public chain was calculated from normalized within-repertoire ranks of inferred template counts. Generation probabilities in a later analysis came from a VDJ recombination model fitted to out-of-frame rearrangements, and those results were checked against IGoR. In a later analysis, TCR-TCR, TCR-HLA and TCR-CMV co-occurrence was scored with hypergeometric tests, and a repertoire-size bias correction was applied to TCR pairs. In a later analysis, false discovery rates were estimated by permuting HLA or CMV assignments 20 times. In a later analysis, co-occurring TCRs were grouped using DBSCAN, and TCRdist sequence similarity was added for clustering within HLA-allele-positive subsets. For co-occurrence clustering, repertoires with fewer than 30,000 or more than 120,000 public chains were excluded, along with a handful of repertoires with anomalous nucleotide sharing. TCRdb obtained this table from immuneACCESS and retained in-frame rearrangements with V and J assigned. These tables miss some clones; where compared with another copy, unresolved V genes account for less than half of the shortfall, and the remainder is unexplained. D and trimming come from the DNA, and the V and J calls and clone size come from that table. Counted in this sample were over 90,000 clones; about three fifths of them appeared once. The ten largest clones capture more than 4.5% of the sample.

The cohort was made up of 500 to 800 healthy bone marrow donors. At the time of sampling, every cohort member was nominally healthy, though immune exposures that went unrecorded were likely present. CMV serostatus was recorded as positive for roughly 290 and negative for about 50% of the 666 cohort members, whereas no CMV serostatus was recorded for the donor in question. A peripheral blood sample was collected from each donor, and TCR beta sequencing was performed on peripheral blood mononuclear cells. The Qiagen DNeasy Blood Extraction Kit was used to extract genomic DNA from the blood cell samples. Notes on this clone: Its antigen is still unknown. No much larger clonotype is one base removed from it; base qualities were not supplied.

Relative to germline, V is missing 0 bases and J is missing 0 bases, with 13 bases of the junction outside any gene match. According to the germline V gene, CDR1 reads SGHDN and CDR2 reads FVKESK. The CDR3, from cysteine to phenylalanine, totals 21 residues. Only the CDR3 part of the read is kept: 63 bases, read in frame from the first base. This chain joins TRBV14 to TRBJ2-6; TRBD1 fits 8 bases in the junction. This receptor was obtained from a human donor in good health. The specimen sequenced was PBMCs. The DNA sequence is as follows: TGTGCCAGCAGCCAAGAATATGCATGGGGACAGGAGGTCTCTGGGGCCAACGTCCTGACTTTC. Its protein reads: CASSQEYAWGQEVSGANVLTF.